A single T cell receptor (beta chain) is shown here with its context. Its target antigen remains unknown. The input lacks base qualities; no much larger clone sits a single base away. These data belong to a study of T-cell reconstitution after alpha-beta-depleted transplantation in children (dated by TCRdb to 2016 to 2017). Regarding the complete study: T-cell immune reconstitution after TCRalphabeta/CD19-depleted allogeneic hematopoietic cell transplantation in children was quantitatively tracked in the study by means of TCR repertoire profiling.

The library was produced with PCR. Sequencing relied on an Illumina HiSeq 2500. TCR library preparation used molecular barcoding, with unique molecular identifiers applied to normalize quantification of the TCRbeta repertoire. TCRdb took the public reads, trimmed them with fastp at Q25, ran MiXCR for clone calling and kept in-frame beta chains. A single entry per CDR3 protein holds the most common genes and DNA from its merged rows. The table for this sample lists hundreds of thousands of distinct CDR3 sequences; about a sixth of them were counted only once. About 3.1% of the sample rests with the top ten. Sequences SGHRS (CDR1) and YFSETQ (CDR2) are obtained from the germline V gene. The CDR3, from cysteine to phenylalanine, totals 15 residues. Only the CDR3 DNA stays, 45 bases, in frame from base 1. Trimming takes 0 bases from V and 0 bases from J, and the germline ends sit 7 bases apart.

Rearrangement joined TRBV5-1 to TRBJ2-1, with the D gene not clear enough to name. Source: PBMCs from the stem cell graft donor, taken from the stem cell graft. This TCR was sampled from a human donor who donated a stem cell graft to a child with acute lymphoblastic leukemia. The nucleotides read TGCGCCAGCAGCTTGGAGGTGAGCTCCTACAATGAGCAGTTCTTC. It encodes CASSLEVSSYNEQFF.